A single sample is the source of the 32 T cell receptor beta chains below, sequenced in a study of technical replicates of blood from a few donors. Repertoires were generated with immunoSEQ multiplex PCR, while TCRdb's copy carries only in-frame clones and drops some. The data show 80,000 or so clones, roughly 98% seen once. Specimen: T cells isolated from PBMCs. These receptors came from a human donor in good health.

The chain recombines TRBV19 with TRBJ1-2, with 8 bases matching TRBD1. The CDR3 is made up of 14 amino acids. CDR1 and CDR2 (germline): LNHDA, SQIVND (reference sequence). V trimming: 6 bases; J trimming: 7 bases; junction bases outside the gene matches: 10. The CDR3 here is CASSQDREVPGYTF. CDR3 coding DNA: TGTGCCAGTAGCCAGGACAGGGAAGTGCCTGGCTACACCTTC.

This clone was detected once. The chain joins TRBV29-1 to TRBJ2-1, with 11 bases matching TRBD2. This CDR3 has 16 amino acids. Per the germline V gene, CDR1 is SQVTM and CDR2 is ANQGSEA. The V and J ends lost 8 bases and 8 bases, in that order; junction bases with no gene match: 17. This CDR3 reads CSTRATSGSFYHEQFF. The CDR3 DNA follows: TGCAGCACCAGAGCCACTAGCGGGAGTTTTTATCATGAGCAGTTCTTC.

V gene TRBV6-1 combines with J gene TRBJ2-7, with TRBD2 identical over 8 bases. Germline CDR1 reads MNHNS; CDR2 reads SASEGT. V was clipped by 6 bases and J by 2 bases; unmatched bases: 6. CDR3 length: 14 residues. CDR3 region: CASRPSGRPYEQYF. CDR3 DNA sequence: TGTGCCAGCAGGCCAAGCGGGAGACCCTACGAGCAGTACTTC.

This chain uses TRBV28 with TRBJ1-5; the match to TRBD1 covers 9 bases. Germline CDR1 reads MDHEN; CDR2 reads SYDVKM. This CDR3 has 17 residues. V was pared by 6 bases and J by 6 bases, with 15 bases of the junction left unmatched. CDR3 amino acids: CASSRSATGGLSQPQHF. CDR3 in DNA: TGTGCCAGCAGCCGTTCTGCTACAGGGGGCTTGAGTCAGCCCCAGCATTTT.

This rearrangement joins TRBV5-6 to TRBJ2-1; TRBD2 is a possible D gene (5 bases). The CDR3 is made up of 15 amino acids. Germline values: CDR1 SGHDT, CDR2 YYEEEE. The V end lost 4 bases, the J end lost 4 bases, and 15 bases lay between the germline ends. This CDR3 reads CASSTGIVIYNEQFF. DNA of the CDR3: TGTGCCAGCAGCACCGGGATAGTGATATACAATGAGCAGTTCTTC.

The genes are TRBV2 and TRBJ2-7; 7 nucleotides match TRBD2. J gave up 0 bases and V 3 bases, and 2 bases lay outside the gene matches. The CDR3 sequence is 14 residues long. Germline V gives CDR1 SNHLY, CDR2 FYNNEI. CDR3 region: CASSDKRGSYEQYF. The CDR3 DNA follows: TGTGCCAGCAGTGACAAGCGGGGCTCCTACGAGCAGTACTTC.

The chain links TRBV6-1 to TRBJ2-1; a weak D match, TRBD1 (5 bases). The CDR3 spans 14 residues. Trimming cost V 7 bases and J 0 bases, with 10 bases left between them. From germline, CDR1 is MNHNS and CDR2 SASEGT. The CDR3, as DNA: TGTGCCAGCACCTTGACAGTCTCCTACAATGAGCAGTTCTTC. Translated: CASTLTVSYNEQFF.

This rearrangement joins TRBV5-4 to TRBJ1-2; TRBD1 matches at 10 bases. The length of the CDR3 is 13 residues. With 0 bases clipped from V and 14 bases from J, the junction kept 7 bases outside the gene matches. CDR1 and CDR2 from the germline V gene are SGHNT and YYREEE (reference sequence). The CDR3 DNA reads TGTGCCAGCAGCTTGGGAGACAGGGGGCCCCTGACCTTC. It is translated as CASSLGDRGPLTF. Full variable domain (remainder filled in from reference TRBV5-4 and TRBJ1-2): ETGVTQSPTHLIKTRGQQVTLRCSSQSGHNTVSWYQQALGQGPQFIFQYYREEENGRGNFPPRFSGLQFPNYSSELNVNALELDDSALYLCASSLGDRGPLTFGSGTRLTVV.

J is TRBJ2-1 and V is TRBV10-1; D unclear. V lost 2 bases to trimming and J lost 12 bases, with 14 bases between them. The germline V gene has CDR1 WNHNN and CDR2 SYGVQD (reference sequence). This CDR3 contains 13 residues. DNA for the CDR3: TGCGCCAGCAGTGAGACGGTGGTCTCGTCGCAGTTCTTC. It translates to CASSETVVSSQFF.

The chain joins TRBV13 to TRBJ2-5; tentatively, D is TRBD1 (6 bases). Trimming removed 1 base from V and 2 bases from J, with 8 bases in between. The CDR3 is 14 residues long. CDR1 is PRHDT, CDR2 FYEKMQ, per germline (reference sequence). CDR3 sequence: CASSLEDRQETQYF. CDR3 in DNA: TGTGCCAGCAGCTTAGAGGACAGACAAGAGACCCAGTACTTC.

Concerning this clone itself: The same CDR3 is also encoded by other DNA sequences in this sample. The chain joins TRBV19 to TRBJ2-5; D may be TRBD2 (5 bases). CDR1 is LNHDA, CDR2 SQIVND, per germline (reference sequence). Between the trimmed V and J ends, which lost 3 bases and 4 bases, there was a span of 6 bases. The CDR3 has 12 residues. DNA of the CDR3: TGTGCCAGTAGTATTGCGGGAGAGACCCAGTACTTC. Translating gives CASSIAGETQYF.

The V gene is TRBV9, the J gene TRBJ2-7; the match to TRBD1 covers 7 bases. V lost 4 bases, J lost 4 bases, and 17 bases stayed unmatched. The germline V gene has CDR1 SGDLS and CDR2 YYNGEE. This CDR3 comprises 17 residues. DNA of the CDR3: TGTGCCAGCAGCCTCCAGGGTTCCGCAGGGGGTTTGTACGAGCAGTACTTC. Its translation: CASSLQGSAGGLYEQYF.

The rearrangement uses TRBV2 and TRBJ2-7; D not certain. This CDR3 is built from 14 residues. CDR1 is SNHLY and CDR2 is FYNNEI in the germline V gene. Deletions cut 5 bases from V and 6 bases from J, with 17 bases between. The CDR3 loop reads CASSFSGARVEQYF. CDR3 nucleotides: TGTGCCAGCAGTTTCAGTGGAGCCCGTGTCGAGCAGTACTTC.

This clone was recorded once. This chain links TRBV5-6 with TRBJ1-2; a weak D match, TRBD1 (5 bases). Trimming took 5 bases from V and 3 from J, leaving 17 bases between them. The CDR3 is made up of 15 amino acids. Germline CDR1 and CDR2: SGHDT and YYEEEE. CDR3 DNA: TGTGCCAGCAGTCCCATGACAGCCGCGTACTATGGCTACACCTTC. It encodes CASSPMTAAYYGYTF.

The CDR3 coding sequence is TGTGCCAGCAGCCTTAGGACAGGGTCTAGCACAGATACGCAGTATTTT. Its translation: CASSLRTGSSTDTQYF. The chain has TRBV11-2 and TRBJ2-3, with 8 bases lining up with TRBD1. The CDR3 contains 16 residues. V gave up 5 bases and J gave up 0 bases; unmatched junction bases: 7. The germline V gene encodes CDR1 SGHAT and CDR2 FQNNGV. Together with reference TRBV11-2 and TRBJ2-3, the CDR3 gives the full variable domain: EAGVAQSPRYKIIEKRQSVAFWCNPISGHATLYWYQQILGQGPKLLIQFQNNGVVDDSQLPKDRFSAERLKGVDSTLKIQPAKLEDSAVYLCASSLRTGSSTDTQYFGPGTRLTVL.

The rearrangement uses TRBV11-2 and TRBJ2-3; maybe TRBD1 (6 bases). V lost 3 bases to trimming and J lost 6 bases, with 7 bases between them. The CDR3 has 12 amino acids. Germline lookup yields CDR1 SGHAT and CDR2 FQNNGV. The CDR3 region has the DNA TGTGCCAGCAGCTTGGGGGCGGATACGCAGTATTTT. Its protein product is CASSLGADTQYF.

J is TRBJ1-2 and V is TRBV10-3; D is unclear. The germline V gene encodes CDR1 ENHRY and CDR2 SYGVKD. The CDR3 length is 13 residues. Deletions cut 3 bases from V and 10 bases from J, with 15 bases between. In DNA form, the CDR3 reads TGTGCCATCAGTGATTATGGGGAGTGGGACTACACCTTC. Its translation: CAISDYGEWDYTF.

The sample holds one count of this clone. CDR3 sequence reads: CASSKAVTVMNTEAFF. The CDR3 DNA reads TGTGCCAGCAGCAAAGCCGTGACAGTTATGAACACTGAAGCTTTCTTT. V and J are TRBV21-1 and TRBJ1-1; the table's TRBD1 call for D was not verified on the DNA. TRBV21-1 is recorded as a pseudogene. CDR3 size: 16 residues.

This clone was seen just once. The J gene is TRBJ2-7, the V gene TRBV27; possible D gene TRBD1, 5 bases. CDR1 MNHEY and CDR2 SMNVEV come from the germline V gene (reference sequence). The V end lost 2 bases, the J end lost 2 bases, and 16 bases lay between the germline ends. The CDR3 is 16 residues long. The CDR3 DNA reads as TGTGCCAGCAGTTTAATTGCTGGGGCCGAGACCTACGAGCAGTACTTC. This sequence encodes CASSLIAGAETYEQYF.

The chain joins TRBV9 to TRBJ2-3; D is perhaps TRBD2 (6 bases). Deletions cut 0 bases from V and 0 bases from J, with 8 bases between. This CDR3 has 15 residues. Germline loops: CDR1 SGDLS, CDR2 YYNGEE. The CDR3 spells CASSVDGTSTDTQYF. The CDR3 DNA reads as TGTGCCAGCAGCGTAGACGGGACTAGCACAGATACGCAGTATTTT.

CDR3 coding DNA: TGTGCCAGCAGTTTACGGACTAGCGGGACCAATGAGCAGTTCTTC. Its translation is CASSLRTSGTNEQFF. The V and J genes are TRBV6-5 and TRBJ2-1; 12 nucleotides line up with TRBD2. Germline V CDR1 and CDR2: MNHEY, SVGAGI. V lost 4 bases to trimming and J lost 6 bases; unmatched junction nucleotides: 4. CDR3 length equals 15 residues.

Here the CDR3 DNA reads TGTGCCAGCAGTACACCGACAGGGAGGAACACTGAAGCTTTCTTT. This gives the protein CASSTPTGRNTEAFF. The rearrangement links TRBV25-1 to TRBJ1-1; 7 positions agree with TRBD1. The germline gives CDR1 MGHDK, CDR2 SYGVNS. The CDR3 is 15 residues long. The trim removed 5 bases at V and 1 base at J, leaving 7 bases unmatched.

This clone is a singleton in its sample. The sample carries other DNA sequences with the same CDR3. This rearrangement joins TRBV10-3 to TRBJ1-1; D is uncertain. This CDR3 has 15 residues. The ends were cut back, 0 bases at V and 1 base at J, with 9 bases in the middle. Germline V CDR1 and CDR2: ENHRY, SYGVKD. The CDR3: CAISESGGRNTEAFF. The CDR3 coding sequence is TGTGCCATCAGTGAGTCGGGAGGGAGGAACACTGAAGCTTTCTTT.

The CDR3, as DNA: TGTGCCAGCAGTTTGACTAGCTTAGAGACCCAGTACTTC. Residues: CASSLTSLETQYF. The chain combines TRBV27 with TRBJ2-5, with TRBD2 matching over 7 bases. The J segment lost 4 bases and the V segment lost 3 bases, leaving 2 bases of the junction unmatched. CDR1 is MNHEY and CDR2 is SMNVEV in the germline V gene (reference sequence). CDR3 length: 13 residues.

This chain connects TRBV27 to TRBJ1-5, with a weak D call TRBD1 (5 bases). Deletions cut 10 bases from V and 0 bases from J, with 16 bases between. From germline, CDR1 is MNHEY and CDR2 SMNVEV (reference sequence). This CDR3 has 15 amino acids. This CDR3 reads CATVDLRVSNQPQHF. DNA for the CDR3: TGTGCCACCGTAGACCTCAGGGTTAGCAATCAGCCCCAGCATTTT.

The chain is built from TRBV13 and TRBJ2-3, with 13 bases that match TRBD2. CDR3 length: 18 amino acids. The ends lost 4 bases at V and 6 bases at J; junction bases unmatched: 13. Germline loops: CDR1 PRHDT, CDR2 FYEKMQ (reference sequence). The CDR3 protein is CASSSAGTSGKGGDTQYF. The CDR3 nucleotides are TGTGCCAGCAGCTCCGCCGGGACTAGCGGGAAAGGGGGTGATACGCAGTATTTT.

J is TRBJ1-1 and V is TRBV28; D not resolved. This CDR3 region has 12 residues. Trimming removed 7 bases at V and 10 bases at J, with 16 bases between. Germline V gives CDR1 MDHEN, CDR2 SYDVKM. DNA of the CDR3: TGTGCCAGCATCCCCGGCGGGAAAATAGCTTTCTTT. It codes for CASIPGGKIAFF.

The rearrangement joins TRBV5-6 to TRBJ2-1, with D unresolved. The V gene lost 1 base and the J gene lost 6 bases, with 11 bases spanning the gap. Germline CDR1 is SGHDT and CDR2 is YYEEEE. CDR3 size: 14 residues. In DNA form, the CDR3 reads TGTGCCAGCAGCTTGTTGGGCCAGTTCAATGAGCAGTTCTTC. It encodes CASSLLGQFNEQFF.

The chain combines TRBV7-2 with TRBJ2-4, with D possibly TRBD1 on 6 matching bases. Germline lookup yields CDR1 SGHTA and CDR2 FQGNSA. There are 13 residues in the CDR3. V was cut by 6 bases and J by 8 bases, with 14 bases left in between. CDR3 nucleotide sequence: TGTGCCAGCAGTCCTACAGGGACCGACATTCAGTACTTC. As protein: CASSPTGTDIQYF.

The chain couples TRBV7-2 to TRBJ2-5; 8 bases line up with TRBD2. The CDR3 contains 15 residues. The V gene end was trimmed by 6 bases and the J gene end by 5 bases; junction bases not matched to a gene: 11. Germline assignment: CDR1 SGHTA and CDR2 FQGNSA. CDR3 sequence reads: CASRLVAGMGETQYF. The CDR3 region has the DNA TGTGCCAGCAGACTAGTAGCGGGAATGGGGGAGACCCAGTACTTC.

The chain couples TRBV2 to TRBJ2-1, with D maybe TRBD1 (5 bases). V lost 5 bases to trimming and J lost 8 bases, with 16 bases between them. The CDR3 spans 14 residues. Germline V gene data show CDR1 as SNHLY and CDR2 as FYNNEI. CDR3 loop: CASSQRRQGDEQFF. The CDR3 DNA reads TGTGCCAGCAGTCAACGTAGGCAGGGCGATGAGCAGTTCTTC.

The chain joins TRBV5-1 to TRBJ1-5; D gene ambiguous. V was cut by 4 bases and J by 3 bases, with 11 bases left in between. From germline, CDR1 is SGHRS and CDR2 YFSETQ. CDR3 length: 14 residues. CDR3 residues: CASSKDGHNQPQHF. As DNA, the CDR3 is TGCGCCAGCAGCAAAGATGGCCACAATCAGCCCCAGCATTTT.